The sample holds a few counts of the clone carrying this TCR beta chain. TCRdb used MiXCR to reprocess the reads, holding one entry per CDR3 protein. The sample contains about 450,000 distinct CDR3 sequences, roughly 30% of which appear only once. The data were obtained in a study of T cell repertoires in cytomegalovirus infection. V was clipped by 2 bases and J by 6 bases, with 11 bases between them. Germline CDR1 SGHNT, CDR2 YYREEE (reference sequence). The CDR3 has 13 residues. Sequencing input: PBMCs. The V call is TRBV5-4, the J call TRBJ1-1, with TRBD1 as a possible D gene (6 bases). This sequence originates from a human donor in good health (CMV status not recorded). Some clones in this sample may be carry-over from other donors' samples. CDR3 amino acids: CASSFTGFAEAFF. The CDR3 bases are TGTGCCAGCAGCTTTACAGGGTTCGCTGAAGCTTTCTTT.